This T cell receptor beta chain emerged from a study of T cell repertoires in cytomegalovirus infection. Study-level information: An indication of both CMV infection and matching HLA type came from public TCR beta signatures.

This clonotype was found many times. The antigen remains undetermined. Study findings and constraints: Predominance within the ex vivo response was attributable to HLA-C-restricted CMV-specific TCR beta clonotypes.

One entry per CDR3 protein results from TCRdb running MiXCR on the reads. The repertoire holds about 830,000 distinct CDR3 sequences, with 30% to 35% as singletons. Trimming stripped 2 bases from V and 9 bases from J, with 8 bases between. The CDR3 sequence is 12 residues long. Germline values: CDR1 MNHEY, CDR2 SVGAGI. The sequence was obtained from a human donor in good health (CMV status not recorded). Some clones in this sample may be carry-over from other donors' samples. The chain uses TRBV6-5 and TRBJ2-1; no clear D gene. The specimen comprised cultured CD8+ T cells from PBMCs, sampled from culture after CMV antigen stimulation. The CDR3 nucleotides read TGTGCCAGCAGTTACCCGGGTCCTGAGCAGTTCTTC. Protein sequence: CASSYPGPEQFF.